This T cell receptor (beta chain) was documented in a study of long-term antiretroviral therapy in people with HIV. CDR1 and CDR2 (germline): KGHSH, LQKENI. This CDR3 comprises 12 residues. Trimming took off 8 bases at V and 8 bases at J, with 15 bases between the two ends. This clone was seen a handful of times. Its antigen is not identified. Study-wide points: Diversity measured after ART increased yet remained under transplant donor controls. ART adherence, viral resistance and therapy changes were undocumented.

Run at survey level, the immunoSEQ assay was version v3.0. It was 40,000-50,000 T-cell genomes per sample that sequencing targeted. Profiled with immunoSEQ multiplex PCR; TCRdb holds only in-frame clones, not every one. This table has tens of thousands of clones, approximately 86% appearing once. The specimen comprised unsorted PBMCs, sampled 1.2 years after starting antiretroviral therapy. The source of this sequence is a man between 50 and 59 years old with HIV. This sequence joins TRBV18 and TRBJ1-2, with D possibly matching TRBD1 (6 bases). The CDR3 loop is CASARGGEGYTF. In DNA form, the CDR3 reads TGTGCCAGCGCCAGGGGCGGGGAAGGCTACACCTTC.